Below, 8 T cell receptor beta chains from the same sample are listed, as sequenced in a study of T cell responses to AZD1222 COVID-19 vaccine. The protocol was immunoSEQ multiplex PCR, while the TCRdb copy is restricted to in-frame clones and leaves out a portion. Here the sample spans some 170,000 clones, around 93% being singletons. This specimen consisted of peripheral blood, obtained 28 days after the second dose of the MenACWY control vaccine. The receptors here all came from an adult who received the MenACWY meningococcal vaccine as a control.

This clone was seen only once. This chain connects TRBV3-1 (or the pseudogene TRBV3-2) to TRBJ1-3; D perhaps matches TRBD1 (5 bases). Trimming shortened V by 3 bases and J by 3 bases, and 9 bases separated the two germline ends. The CDR3 sequence is 14 residues long. CDR1 is LGHDT and CDR2 is YNNKEL in the germline V gene (reference sequence). This chain's CDR3 is CASSQGGVGNTIYF. The DNA for the CDR3 is TGTGCCAGCAGCCAGGGAGGGGTTGGAAACACCATATATTTT.

V usage is TRBV29-1 and J usage is TRBJ2-3, with D possibly TRBD2 on 6 matching bases. Trimming took off 6 bases at V and 9 bases at J, with 10 bases between the two ends. Germline assignment: CDR1 SQVTM and CDR2 ANQGSEA. The CDR3 consists of 10 residues. The CDR3, as DNA: TGCAGCGTCCCGGGAGACACGCAGTATTTT. Translated: CSVPGDTQYF.

Points on this clone: The junction shows a germline mismatch at one end, possibly a read error. This chain connects TRBV2 to TRBJ2-5, with TRBD1 as a possible D gene (5 bases). The V gene's germline CDR1 is SNHLY and CDR2 FYNNEI. The CDR3 has 13 amino acids. CDR3 DNA: TGTGCCGGCAGAAGAACAGGACAAGAGACCCAGTACTTC. Translating it yields CAGRRTGQETQYF.

This chain links TRBV7-2 with TRBJ2-5; D gene uncertain. In germline, CDR1 is SGHTA, CDR2 FQGNSA. The CDR3 covers 14 residues. Trimming shortened V by 5 bases and J by 5 bases, and 15 bases separated the two germline ends. CDR3 nucleotides: TGTGCCAGCAGCCCCGCGGAAGGCCGGGAGACCCAGTACTTC. Encoded protein: CASSPAEGRETQYF.

The gene calls are TRBV7-8 and TRBJ1-6; 7 bases line up with TRBD1. V lost 3 bases and J lost 5; bases outside the gene matches: 4. The CDR3 length is 15 residues. Looked up from germline, CDR1 is SGHVS and CDR2 is FQNEAQ. As DNA, the CDR3 is TGTGCCAGCAGCTTTAGTGGGACAGATAATTCACCCCTCCACTTT. This sequence encodes CASSFSGTDNSPLHF.

The V and J genes are TRBV5-1 and TRBJ1-1; D gene ambiguous. The germline V and J ends were trimmed by 4 bases and 5 bases, with 9 bases remaining between them. Germline V gene sequence: CDR1 SGHRS, CDR2 YFSETQ. CDR3 size: 12 residues. CDR3 protein: CASSTGGTEAFF. The CDR3 bases are TGCGCCAGCAGCACGGGCGGGACTGAAGCTTTCTTT.

This chain uses TRBV16 with TRBJ1-1, with 9 bases matching TRBD1. J lost 6 bases, V lost 4 bases, and 6 bases had no gene match. The CDR3 sequence is 14 residues long. Germline V gives CDR1 KGHSY, CDR2 FQNENV. The CDR3 spells CASSPQTGGSEAFF. The CDR3 nucleotides are TGTGCCAGCAGCCCTCAAACAGGGGGCTCTGAAGCTTTCTTT.

The chain joins TRBV6-5 to TRBJ1-5, with D possibly TRBD1 on 6 matching bases. The V gene's germline CDR1 is MNHEY and CDR2 SVGAGI. The length of the CDR3 is 15 residues. The germline V and J ends were trimmed by 4 bases and 5 bases, with 15 bases remaining between them. The CDR3 loop reads CASSSAGGAYQPQHF. The CDR3 DNA reads TGTGCCAGCAGTTCGGCGGGGGGGGCGTATCAGCCCCAGCATTTT.